These 9 T cell receptor beta chains share one sample of origin, sequenced in a study of CD8 T cells in ankylosing spondylitis. Study-wide findings and caveats: One TCR beta motif, made up of roughly 8 highly homologous variants, appeared characteristic of ankylosing spondylitis blood.

Their antigens are not known. TCRdb ran MiXCR on the 5' RACE reads and lists one entry per CDR3 protein. In the table there are approximately 550,000 distinct CDR3 sequences, 12% of which are singletons. Sequenced sample: blood, either unsorted or a sorted T cell fraction (not recorded which). The origin of the receptors is a male donor with ankylosing spondylitis.

As DNA, the CDR3 is TGCGCCAGCAGCGTACGGGACTTCTATGATACGCAGTATTTT. The encoded protein is CASSVRDFYDTQYF. The chain employs TRBV5-1 and TRBJ2-3; weak D call: TRBD2 (6 bases). The CDR3 runs 14 residues. V gave up 4 bases and J gave up 6 bases, with 15 bases separating them. The germline V gene has CDR1 SGHRS and CDR2 YFSETQ.

The gene calls are TRBV5-1 and TRBJ2-7; 9 positions agree with TRBD2. Germline trimming cut 4 bases from V and 5 bases from J; bases unmatched to any gene: 16. The CDR3 has 17 residues. Germline loops: CDR1 SGHRS, CDR2 YFSETQ. The CDR3 loop is CASSVLPGGSGSHEQYF. Written as DNA, the CDR3 is TGCGCCAGCAGCGTACTTCCCGGGGGTAGCGGGAGCCACGAGCAGTACTTC.

The rearrangement joins TRBV18 to TRBJ2-1, with 9 nucleotides matching TRBD2. The CDR3 contains 15 residues. Germline values: CDR1 KGHSH, CDR2 LQKENI. Trimming took 3 bases from V and 6 from J; bases not matched to a gene: 6. The CDR3 DNA sequence: TGTGCCAGCTCACCGGGCGGGAGGGCCGGCAATGAGCAGTTCTTC. Its translation: CASSPGGRAGNEQFF.

This clonotype has a single count. The gene calls are TRBV7-2 and TRBJ1-2; D not certain. The V and J ends lost 4 bases and 3 bases respectively, with 15 bases between them. CDR1 is SGHTA and CDR2 is FQGNSA in the germline V gene. This CDR3 has 15 amino acids. The CDR3 sequence: CASSSTGEGHYGYTF. CDR3 coding DNA: TGTGCCAGCAGCTCCACCGGGGAGGGTCACTATGGCTACACCTTC.

This clonotype has only a few counts. The chain recombines TRBV5-1 with TRBJ2-2; 11 bases are shared with TRBD2. V lost 3 bases, J lost 5 bases, and 0 bases stayed unmatched. Germline V gene data show CDR1 as SGHRS and CDR2 as YFSETQ. This CDR3 comprises 14 residues. The CDR3 nucleotides are TGCGCCAGCAGCTGGACTAGCGGGACCGGGGAGCTGTTTTTT. Its protein product is CASSWTSGTGELFF.

The chain is built from TRBV6-7 and TRBJ2-1, with TRBD2 identical over 14 bases. TRBV6-7 is an ORF for which the function is uncertain. The CDR3 runs 19 residues. Trimming cost V 9 bases and J 6 bases; bases outside gene matches: 19. The CDR3 spells CARTQKTSGRAGIPNEQFF. For the CDR3, the DNA is TGTGCCAGAACCCAAAAGACTAGCGGGAGGGCCGGGATACCCAATGAGCAGTTCTTC.

This clonotype was detected only a few times. V is TRBV11-2 and J is TRBJ2-7; D is unclear. In germline, CDR1 is SGHAT, CDR2 FQNNGV. This CDR3 comprises 14 residues. V shed 1 base and J shed 1 base, with 8 bases lying between them. The DNA of the CDR3 is TGTGCCAGCAGCTTAGGGGCAGAGTCCTACGAGCAGTACTTC. This gives the protein CASSLGAESYEQYF.

J is TRBJ2-1 and V is TRBV7-6, with 7 bases aligning to TRBD1. V was clipped by 5 bases and J by 4 bases; unmatched bases: 11. The CDR3 spans 16 residues. Germline lookup yields CDR1 SGHVS and CDR2 FNYEAQ. The CDR3 sequence: CASSQTPGTVYNEQFF. DNA for the CDR3: TGTGCCAGCAGCCAAACCCCCGGGACAGTTTACAATGAGCAGTTCTTC.

This rearrangement joins TRBV20-1 to TRBJ2-5; 9 bases fit TRBD1. Germline CDR1 is DFQATT and CDR2 is SNEGSKA (reference sequence). The CDR3 has 12 residues. V shed 6 bases, J shed 5 bases, and the junction held 4 bases outside the gene matches. CDR3 sequence reads: CSAGQGMETQYF. For the CDR3, the DNA is TGCAGTGCCGGACAGGGGATGGAGACCCAGTACTTC.